This entry concerns a single T cell receptor beta chain. Its target is not known. This record belongs to a study of graft-versus-host responses after intestinal transplantation. Germline values: CDR1 WNHNN, CDR2 SYGVQD (reference sequence). V dropped 5 bases and J dropped 3; count of bases not matched to a gene: 4. CDR3 length: 14 amino acids. Only in-frame clones appear in the TCRdb table, and some are missing; sequencing was by immunoSEQ multiplex PCR. The sample has about 120,000 clones, roughly 93% seen once. The origin of this receptor is a human donor who received an intestinal transplant. The material was unstimulated CD4+ T cells sorted from spleen or lymph node cells, obtained before intestinal transplant. The rearrangement uses TRBV10-1 and TRBJ1-5, with 7 nucleotides matching TRBD1. The CDR3 sequence: CASSPRGNNQPQHF. In DNA, the CDR3 is TGCGCCAGCAGTCCCAGGGGGAACAATCAGCCCCAGCATTTT.